The 27 T cell receptor beta chains below come from one sample, sequenced in a study of T cell repertoires in cytomegalovirus infection. TCRdb recomputed calls from the reads with MiXCR, one row per CDR3 protein. The repertoire holds 310,000 or so distinct CDR3 sequences, with around 9.6% as singletons. Specimen: PBMCs. The receptors originated from a human donor in good health (CMV status not recorded). Some clones in this sample may be carry-over from other donors' samples.

This clonotype was detected many times. The chain carries TRBV28 and TRBJ1-3; perhaps TRBD1 as D (5 bases). V was cut by 6 bases and J by 1 base, with 13 bases left in between. Germline V gene lookup returns CDR1 MDHEN and CDR2 SYDVKM. The CDR3 has 15 amino acids. The CDR3 nucleotides are TGTGCCAGCAGGTCGGGACCGCAATCTGGAAACACCATATATTTT. Amino acid sequence: CASRSGPQSGNTIYF.

This clonotype was counted many times. This chain uses TRBV20-1 with TRBJ1-6, with 8 bases identical to TRBD1. CDR3 length: 14 residues. The germline gives CDR1 DFQATT, CDR2 SNEGSKA (reference sequence). V shed 5 bases, J shed 7 bases, and the junction held 7 bases outside the gene matches. As DNA, the CDR3 is TGCAGTGCTCAACAGGGGGACTTCAATTCACCCCTCCACTTT. Translating gives CSAQQGDFNSPLHF.

This clonotype was seen ten or more times. The V and J genes are TRBV10-3 and TRBJ2-1; 7 bases are a match to TRBD1. This CDR3 has 15 residues. The V segment lost 6 bases and the J segment 2 bases; nucleotides outside the gene matches: 7. Germline CDR1 reads ENHRY; CDR2 reads SYGVKD. CDR3 coding DNA: TGTGCCATCAGGGCGGGTCAGGGGGCCTACAATGAGCAGTTCTTC. Amino acid sequence: CAIRAGQGAYNEQFF.

The genes are TRBV24-1 and TRBJ2-1; TRBD2 matches 12 bases. CDR3 length: 21 amino acids. Per germline, CDR1 KGHDR and CDR2 SFDVKD. After removal of 0 bases from V and 4 bases from J, the junction contained 15 bases not matched to a gene. CDR3 sequence reads: CATSDLSGGASGGEEYNEQFF. CDR3 DNA sequence: TGTGCCACCAGTGATTTGTCTGGTGGGGCTAGCGGGGGGGAGGAGTACAATGAGCAGTTCTTC.

This clonotype was detected many times. The V and J genes are TRBV6-5 and TRBJ2-1, with no clear D. Trimming took 0 bases from V and 12 from J, leaving 6 bases between them. This CDR3 region has 11 residues. Germline CDR1 is MNHEY and CDR2 is SVGAGI. The CDR3 sequence: CASSYSSVQFF. As DNA, the CDR3 is TGTGCCAGCAGTTACTCTTCGGTGCAGTTCTTC.

This clonotype was found a few times. This chain joins TRBV6-5 and TRBJ2-7; D is unclear. From germline, CDR1 is MNHEY and CDR2 SVGAGI. V lost 8 bases and J lost 2, with 13 bases in between. The length of the CDR3 is 13 residues. CDR3 DNA: TGTGCCAGCTTGTCCGTTCGAACCTACGAGCAGTACTTC. The encoded protein is CASLSVRTYEQYF.

This clonotype was seen ten or more times. The chain recombines TRBV5-1 with TRBJ1-2, with TRBD1 matching 9 bases. Germline V gene data show CDR1 as SGHRS and CDR2 as YFSETQ. The junction had 6 bases not matched to a gene; V was cut back by 0 bases and J by 6 bases. The CDR3 is 15 residues long. The CDR3 bases are TGCGCCAGCAGCTTGGAGGACAGGGGTTTGGATGGCTACACCTTC. This sequence encodes CASSLEDRGLDGYTF.

This clonotype was found many times. The V gene is TRBV2, the J gene TRBJ2-2, with 7 positions matching TRBD1. This CDR3 contains 14 residues. Looked up from germline, CDR1 is SNHLY and CDR2 is FYNNEI. V lost 6 bases and J lost 3; bases outside the gene matches: 4. In DNA, the CDR3 is TGTGCCAGCAGCCCCCAGGGGGACACCGGGGAGCTGTTTTTT. Translating gives CASSPQGDTGELFF.

This clonotype appeared many times. The J gene is TRBJ1-1, the V gene TRBV28; possibly TRBD1 for D (5 bases). The CDR3 has 15 residues. V gave up 2 bases and J gave up 5 bases, with 15 bases separating them. CDR1 is MDHEN and CDR2 is SYDVKM in the germline V gene. The CDR3: CASSLIRGRETEAFF. In DNA, the CDR3 is TGTGCCAGCAGTTTAATTCGAGGCAGGGAAACTGAAGCTTTCTTT. Looking up the rest from reference TRBV28 and TRBJ1-1 gives the full variable domain: DVKVTQSSRYLVKRTGEKVFLECVQDMDHENMFWYRQDPGLGLRLIYFSYDVKMKEKGDIPEGYSVSREKKERFSLILESASTNQTSMYLCASSLIRGRETEAFFGQGTRLTVV.

This chain uses TRBV28 with TRBJ2-2, with D perhaps TRBD2 (6 bases). Germline CDR1 and CDR2: MDHEN and SYDVKM. V was trimmed by 2 bases and J by 3 bases, leaving 10 bases between them. CDR3 length: 15 residues. For the CDR3, the DNA is TGTGCCAGCAGTTTAGGGGGGTTTTACACCGGGGAGCTGTTTTTT. Residues: CASSLGGFYTGELFF. The full variable domain, completed using reference TRBV28 and TRBJ2-2, is DVKVTQSSRYLVKRTGEKVFLECVQDMDHENMFWYRQDPGLGLRLIYFSYDVKMKEKGDIPEGYSVSREKKERFSLILESASTNQTSMYLCASSLGGFYTGELFFGEGSRLTVL.

This clonotype showed up many times. The chain has TRBV6-1 and TRBJ2-1; 9 nucleotides match TRBD1. In germline, CDR1 is MNHNS, CDR2 SASEGT. This CDR3 is built from 15 residues. The junction had 5 bases not matched to a gene; V was cut back by 6 bases and J by 2 bases. Written as DNA, the CDR3 is TGTGCCAGCAGGCCGACAGGGGGTACCTACAATGAGCAGTTCTTC. As protein: CASRPTGGTYNEQFF.

The rearrangement joins TRBV9 to TRBJ1-2; D is unresolved. Between the trimmed V and J ends, which lost 0 bases and 8 bases, there was a span of 17 bases. Germline CDR1 reads SGDLS; CDR2 reads YYNGEE. The CDR3 consists of 15 residues. CDR3 DNA: TGTGCCAGCAGCGTAGATGACGGCTTCAGCGGGGGCTACACCTTC. This translates into CASSVDDGFSGGYTF.

The sample holds many counts of this clonotype. CDR3 loop: CASSLRVAAGVVYGYTF. CDR3 DNA: TGTGCCAGCAGTTTAAGGGTGGCGGCAGGGGTTGTATATGGCTACACCTTC. J is TRBJ1-2 and V is TRBV27; a weak D match, TRBD1 (6 bases). Trimming pared 2 bases from V and 5 bases from J, leaving 21 bases between. This CDR3 contains 17 residues. Germline lookup yields CDR1 MNHEY and CDR2 SMNVEV (reference sequence).

This clonotype was recorded at least ten times. The rearrangement uses TRBV7-6 and TRBJ2-1, with TRBD1 matching 9 bases. The CDR3 contains 18 residues. V lost 2 bases, J lost 9 bases, and 17 bases stayed unmatched. Germline V gene sequence: CDR1 SGHVS, CDR2 FNYEAQ. The CDR3: CASSLYGQGSLGAIEQFF. Written as DNA, the CDR3 is TGTGCCAGCAGCTTATATGGACAGGGGTCGTTAGGTGCAATTGAGCAGTTCTTC.

This clonotype has a count of ten or more. The rearrangement links TRBV6-2 or TRBV6-3 to TRBJ2-5, with a tentative D call TRBD2 (7 bases). CDR1 is MNHEY, CDR2 SVGEGT, per germline. This CDR3 contains 16 residues. The V end lost 7 bases, the J end lost 5 bases, and 23 bases lay between the germline ends. The CDR3 here is CASTTGRGPKGETQYF. The CDR3 nucleotides are TGTGCCAGCACCACCGGGCGGGGGCCTAAGGGGGAGACCCAGTACTTC.

Only a few counts were recorded for this clonotype. J is TRBJ2-7 and V is TRBV10-3; TRBD2 is a possible D gene (5 bases). There are 13 residues in the CDR3. V lost 5 bases, J lost 6 bases, and 14 bases lay in between. CDR1 and CDR2 from the germline V gene are ENHRY and SYGVKD. Written as DNA, the CDR3 is TGTGCCATCAGTTCCGGAAACGGGGTCGAGCAGTACGTC. Amino acids: CAISSGNGVEQYV.

This clonotype showed up many times. One end of the junction does not line up with germline, which may come from a read error. V gene TRBV5-1 combines with J gene TRBJ1-1, with D possibly being TRBD1 (5 bases). Germline V gene data show CDR1 as SGHRS and CDR2 as YFSETQ. The length of the CDR3 is 13 residues. For the CDR3, the DNA is TGTGCCAGCAGCCTCCAGGGGAACACTGAAGCTTTCTTT. Protein: CASSLQGNTEAFF.

This clonotype occurred many times. V and J are TRBV6-1 and TRBJ2-7; the D is unclear. CDR1 and CDR2 (germline): MNHNS, SASEGT. Trimming left V 1 base short and J 1 base short, with 8 bases between. The CDR3 totals 14 residues. CDR3 nucleotide sequence: TGTGCCAGCAGTGAAGGTGGGAATTCCTACGAGCAGTACTTC. Encoded protein: CASSEGGNSYEQYF.

This clonotype turned up a few times. The V and J genes are TRBV29-1 and TRBJ2-5; D uncertain. The CDR3 contains 10 residues. With 7 bases removed from V and 5 bases from J, the gap between germline ends came to 8 bases. The germline V gene has CDR1 SQVTM and CDR2 ANQGSEA. The CDR3 DNA reads TGCAGCGGGGGAATGGAGACCCAGTACTTC. Translated, it gives CSGGMETQYF.

The gene calls are TRBV12-5 and TRBJ2-5, with D perhaps TRBD2 (5 bases). This CDR3 comprises 14 residues. Germline CDR1 and CDR2: LGHNT and FRNRAP. The germline V and J ends were trimmed by 2 bases and 5 bases, with 12 bases remaining between them. The CDR3 spells CASGLPGLSETQYF. CDR3 in DNA: TGTGCTAGTGGTTTGCCTGGACTTTCGGAGACCCAGTACTTC.

This clonotype was observed at least ten times. The chain has TRBV10-3 and TRBJ2-5; D call uncertain. The CDR3 runs 17 residues. V was trimmed by 2 bases and J by 5 bases, leaving 21 bases between them. CDR1 and CDR2 from the germline V gene are ENHRY and SYGVKD. CDR3 coding DNA: TGTGCCATCAGTGAGGATTTTTGGGCACCACGGTGGGAGACCCAGTACTTC. Protein product: CAISEDFWAPRWETQYF.

This clonotype was seen repeatedly, ten times or more. The chain carries TRBV9 and TRBJ1-1; a weak D match, TRBD1 (6 bases). Germline V gene sequence: CDR1 SGDLS, CDR2 YYNGEE. V lost 5 bases, J lost 2 bases, and 16 bases lay in between. The CDR3 totals 15 residues. CDR3 sequence reads: CASSHSGTTNTEAFF. The CDR3 DNA reads TGTGCCAGCAGTCATTCCGGGACAACAAACACTGAAGCTTTCTTT. The whole variable domain, filled in from reference TRBV9 and TRBJ1-1, reads DSGVTQTPKHLITATGQRVTLRCSPRSGDLSVYWYQQSLDQGLQFLIQYYNGEERAKGNILERFSAQQFPDLHSELNLSSLELGDSALYFCASSHSGTTNTEAFFGQGTRLTVV.

There are many counts of this clonotype. The chain employs TRBV18 and TRBJ1-1; 7 nucleotides match TRBD1. V dropped 6 bases and J dropped 7; count of bases not matched to a gene: 5. CDR3 length equals 12 residues. CDR1 and CDR2 (germline): KGHSH, LQKENI. This chain's CDR3 is CASSPTGDEAFF. In DNA form, the CDR3 reads TGTGCCAGCTCCCCTACAGGGGATGAAGCTTTCTTT.

This clonotype was detected ten times or more. The chain couples TRBV28 to TRBJ1-5; D unclear. In germline, CDR1 is MDHEN, CDR2 SYDVKM. Trimming cost V 4 bases and J 6 bases, with 4 bases left between them. The length of the CDR3 is 11 residues. DNA for the CDR3: TGTGCCAGCAGTTATTCTCAGCCCCAGCATTTT. This codes for CASSYSQPQHF.

This clonotype was counted ten times or more. The CDR3 loop reads CASKPFTGYRDTQYF. The CDR3 nucleotides read TGTGCCAGCAAACCTTTTACAGGGTATCGGGATACGCAGTATTTT. This chain connects TRBV7-2 to TRBJ2-3, with TRBD1 as a possible D gene (6 bases). Trimming pared 7 bases from V and 6 bases from J, leaving 20 bases between. The CDR3 extends over 15 amino acids. Germline lookup yields CDR1 SGHTA and CDR2 FQGNSA.

This clonotype came up many times. The rearrangement uses TRBV6-6 and TRBJ2-2, with D uncertain. The ends were cut back, 7 bases at V and 2 bases at J, with 8 bases in the middle. This CDR3 has 13 residues. The germline V gene has CDR1 MNHNY and CDR2 SVGAGI (reference sequence). The CDR3 loop reads CASTIPNTGELFF. The CDR3 coding sequence is TGTGCCAGCACCATTCCTAACACCGGGGAGCTGTTTTTT.

This clonotype was counted at least ten times. The chain has TRBV19 and TRBJ2-1, with a weak D call TRBD1 (6 bases). Between the trimmed V and J ends, which lost 0 bases and 13 bases, there was a span of 19 bases. CDR1 is LNHDA and CDR2 is SQIVND in the germline V gene (reference sequence). This CDR3 has 15 amino acids. CDR3 residues: CASSIERTAHNGQFF. DNA for the CDR3: TGTGCCAGTAGTATAGAAAGGACAGCCCACAATGGACAGTTCTTC.